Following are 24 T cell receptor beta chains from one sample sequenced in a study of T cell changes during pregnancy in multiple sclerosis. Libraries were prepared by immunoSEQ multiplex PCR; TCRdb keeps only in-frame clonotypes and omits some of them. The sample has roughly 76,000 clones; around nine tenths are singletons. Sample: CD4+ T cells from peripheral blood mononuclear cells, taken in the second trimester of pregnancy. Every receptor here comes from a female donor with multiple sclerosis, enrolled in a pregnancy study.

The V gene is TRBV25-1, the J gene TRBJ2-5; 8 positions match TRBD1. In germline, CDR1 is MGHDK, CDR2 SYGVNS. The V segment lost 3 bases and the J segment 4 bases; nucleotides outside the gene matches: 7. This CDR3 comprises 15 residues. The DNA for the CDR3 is TGTGCCAGCAGTGACAGGGGGCCTCGCGTAGAGACCCAGTACTTC. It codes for CASSDRGPRVETQYF.

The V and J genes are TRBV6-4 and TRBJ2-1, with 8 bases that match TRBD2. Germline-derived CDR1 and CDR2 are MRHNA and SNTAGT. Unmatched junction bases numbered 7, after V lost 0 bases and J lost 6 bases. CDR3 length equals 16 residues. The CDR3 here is CASSDSASGRGNEQFF. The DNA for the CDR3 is TGTGCCAGCAGTGACTCCGCCAGCGGGAGAGGCAATGAGCAGTTCTTC.

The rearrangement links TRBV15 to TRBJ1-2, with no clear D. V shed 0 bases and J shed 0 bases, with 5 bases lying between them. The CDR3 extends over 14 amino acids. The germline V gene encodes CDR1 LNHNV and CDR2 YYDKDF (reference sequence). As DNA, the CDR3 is TGTGCCACCAGCAGAGATCTACCTAACTATGGCTACACCTTC. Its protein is CATSRDLPNYGYTF.

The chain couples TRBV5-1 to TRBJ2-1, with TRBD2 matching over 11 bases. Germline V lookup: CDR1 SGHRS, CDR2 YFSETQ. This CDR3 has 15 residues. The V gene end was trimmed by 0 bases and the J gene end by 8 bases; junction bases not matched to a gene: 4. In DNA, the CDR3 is TGCGCCAGCAGCTTGGAACTAGCGGGAGTGGATGAGCAGTTCTTC. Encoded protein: CASSLELAGVDEQFF.

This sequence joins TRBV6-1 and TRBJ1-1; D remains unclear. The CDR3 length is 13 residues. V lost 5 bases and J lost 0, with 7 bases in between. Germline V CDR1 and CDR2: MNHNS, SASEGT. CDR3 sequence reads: CASSYPVNTEAFF. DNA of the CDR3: TGTGCCAGCAGTTATCCAGTGAACACTGAAGCTTTCTTT.

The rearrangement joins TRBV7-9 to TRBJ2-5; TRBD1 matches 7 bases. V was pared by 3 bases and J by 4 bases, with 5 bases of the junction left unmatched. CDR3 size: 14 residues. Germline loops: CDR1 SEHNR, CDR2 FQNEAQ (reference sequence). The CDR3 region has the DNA TGTGCCAGCAGCTTTTGGGCAGGGGGAGAGACCCAGTACTTC. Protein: CASSFWAGGETQYF.

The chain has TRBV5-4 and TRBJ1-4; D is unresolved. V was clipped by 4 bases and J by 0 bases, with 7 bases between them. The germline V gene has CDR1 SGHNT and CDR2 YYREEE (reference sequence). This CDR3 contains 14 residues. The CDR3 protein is CASSPTTTNEKLFF. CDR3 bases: TGTGCCAGCAGCCCGACAACAACTAATGAAAAACTGTTTTTT. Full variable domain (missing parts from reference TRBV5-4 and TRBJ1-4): ETGVTQSPTHLIKTRGQQVTLRCSSQSGHNTVSWYQQALGQGPQFIFQYYREEENGRGNFPPRFSGLQFPNYSSELNVNALELDDSALYLCASSPTTTNEKLFFGSGTQLSVL.

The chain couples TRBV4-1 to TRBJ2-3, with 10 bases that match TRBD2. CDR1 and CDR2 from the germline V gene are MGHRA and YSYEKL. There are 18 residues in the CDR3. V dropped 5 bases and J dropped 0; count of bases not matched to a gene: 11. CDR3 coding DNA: TGCGCCAGCAGCTATGAGGCTAGCGGGGGTACTAGCACAGATACGCAGTATTTT. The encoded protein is CASSYEASGGTSTDTQYF.

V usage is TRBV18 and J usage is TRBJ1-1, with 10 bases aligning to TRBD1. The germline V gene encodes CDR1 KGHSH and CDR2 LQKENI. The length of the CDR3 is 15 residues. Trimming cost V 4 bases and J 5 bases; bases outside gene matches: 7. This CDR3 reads CASSLAGTGDTEAFF. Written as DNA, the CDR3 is TGTGCCAGCTCACTTGCCGGGACAGGGGATACTGAAGCTTTCTTT.

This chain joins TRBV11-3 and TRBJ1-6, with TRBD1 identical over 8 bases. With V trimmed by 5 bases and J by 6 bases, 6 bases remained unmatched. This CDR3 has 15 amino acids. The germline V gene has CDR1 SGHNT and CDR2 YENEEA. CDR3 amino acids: CASSTKTGANSPLHF. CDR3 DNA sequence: TGTGCCAGCAGCACAAAGACAGGGGCTAATTCACCCCTCCACTTT.

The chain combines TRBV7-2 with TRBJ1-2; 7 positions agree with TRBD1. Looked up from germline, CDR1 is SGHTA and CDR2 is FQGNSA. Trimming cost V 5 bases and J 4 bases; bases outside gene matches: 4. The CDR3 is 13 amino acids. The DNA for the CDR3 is TGTGCCAGCAGCAAGGGACAGTTCTATGGCTACACCTTC. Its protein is CASSKGQFYGYTF.

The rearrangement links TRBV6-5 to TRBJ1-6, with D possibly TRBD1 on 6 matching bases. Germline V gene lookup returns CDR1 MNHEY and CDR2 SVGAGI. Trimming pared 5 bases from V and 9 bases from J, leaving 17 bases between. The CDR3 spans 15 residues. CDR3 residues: CASSTQGSGASPLHF. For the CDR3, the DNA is TGTGCCAGCAGTACACAGGGAAGCGGTGCTTCACCCCTCCACTTT.

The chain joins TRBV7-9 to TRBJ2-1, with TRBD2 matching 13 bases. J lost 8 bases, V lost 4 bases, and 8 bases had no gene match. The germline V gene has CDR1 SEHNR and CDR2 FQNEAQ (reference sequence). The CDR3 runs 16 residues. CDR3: CASSSAWTSGRDEQFF. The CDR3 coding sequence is TGTGCCAGCAGCTCGGCTTGGACTAGCGGGAGAGATGAGCAGTTCTTC.

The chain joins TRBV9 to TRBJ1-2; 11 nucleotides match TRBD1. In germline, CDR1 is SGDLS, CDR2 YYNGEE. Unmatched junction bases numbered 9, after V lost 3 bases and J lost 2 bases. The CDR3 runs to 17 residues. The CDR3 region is CASSAHSRTGGNYGYTF. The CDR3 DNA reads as TGTGCCAGCAGCGCCCACTCCCGGACAGGGGGCAACTATGGCTACACCTTC.

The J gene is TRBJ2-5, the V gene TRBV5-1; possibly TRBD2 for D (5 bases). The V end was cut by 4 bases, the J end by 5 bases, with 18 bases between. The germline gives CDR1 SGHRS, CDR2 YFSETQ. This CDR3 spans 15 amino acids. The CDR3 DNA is TGCGCCAGCAGCCGGGAATCAGTACCCAAGGAGACCCAGTACTTC. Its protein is CASSRESVPKETQYF.

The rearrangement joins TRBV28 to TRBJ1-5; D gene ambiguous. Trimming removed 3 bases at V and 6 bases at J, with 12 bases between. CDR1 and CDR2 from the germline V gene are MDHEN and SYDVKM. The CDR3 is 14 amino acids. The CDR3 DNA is TGTGCCAGCAGTTTGGGTCCGGCGGGTCAGCCCCAGCATTTT. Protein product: CASSLGPAGQPQHF.

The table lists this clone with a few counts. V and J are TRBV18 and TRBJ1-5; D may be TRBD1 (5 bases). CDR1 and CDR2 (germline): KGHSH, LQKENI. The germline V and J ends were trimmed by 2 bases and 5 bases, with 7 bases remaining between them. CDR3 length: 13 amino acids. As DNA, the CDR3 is TGTGCCAGCTCACCAGGGGCAGATCAGCCCCAGCATTTT. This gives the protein CASSPGADQPQHF.

The CDR3 loop is CASSHDLDRLNQPQHF. DNA for the CDR3: TGCGCCAGCAGCCATGATTTGGACAGGCTCAATCAGCCCCAGCATTTT. The genes are TRBV4-1 and TRBJ1-5; 7 bases agree with TRBD1. The CDR3 is 16 residues long. CDR1 MGHRA and CDR2 YSYEKL come from the germline V gene. Trimming took 3 bases from V and 3 from J; bases not matched to a gene: 8.

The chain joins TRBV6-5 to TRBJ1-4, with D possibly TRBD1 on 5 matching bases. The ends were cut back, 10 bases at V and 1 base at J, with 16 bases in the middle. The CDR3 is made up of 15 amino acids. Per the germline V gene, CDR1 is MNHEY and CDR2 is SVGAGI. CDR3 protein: CATADIRRTNEKLFF. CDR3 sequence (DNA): TGTGCCACCGCGGACATTCGGAGAACTAATGAAAAACTGTTTTTT.

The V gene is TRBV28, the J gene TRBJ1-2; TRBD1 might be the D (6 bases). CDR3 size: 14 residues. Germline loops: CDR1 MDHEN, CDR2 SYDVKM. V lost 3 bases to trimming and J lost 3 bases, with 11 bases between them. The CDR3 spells CASSFTGQYYGYTF. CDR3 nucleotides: TGTGCCAGCAGTTTTACAGGGCAGTACTATGGCTACACCTTC.

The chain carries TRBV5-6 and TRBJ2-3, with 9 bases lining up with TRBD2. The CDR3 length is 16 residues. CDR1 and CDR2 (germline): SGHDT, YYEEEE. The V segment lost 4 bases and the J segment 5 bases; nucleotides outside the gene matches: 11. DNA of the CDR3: TGTGCCAGCAGCAATCATCCGGGACTAGCAAGAGATACGCAGTATTTT. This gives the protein CASSNHPGLARDTQYF.

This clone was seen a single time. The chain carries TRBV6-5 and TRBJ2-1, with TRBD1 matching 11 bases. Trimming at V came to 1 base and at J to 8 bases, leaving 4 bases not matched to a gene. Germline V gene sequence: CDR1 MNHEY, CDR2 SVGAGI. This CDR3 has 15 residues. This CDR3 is CASSYWGQGGDEQFF. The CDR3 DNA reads TGTGCCAGCAGTTACTGGGGACAGGGGGGCGATGAGCAGTTCTTC.

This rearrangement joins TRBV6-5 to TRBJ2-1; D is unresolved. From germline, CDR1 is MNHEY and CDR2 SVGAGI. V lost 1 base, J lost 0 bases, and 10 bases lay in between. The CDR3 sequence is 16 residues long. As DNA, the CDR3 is TGTGCCAGCAGTTACTATCAGTCAAGCTCCTACAATGAGCAGTTCTTC. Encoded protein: CASSYYQSSSYNEQFF.

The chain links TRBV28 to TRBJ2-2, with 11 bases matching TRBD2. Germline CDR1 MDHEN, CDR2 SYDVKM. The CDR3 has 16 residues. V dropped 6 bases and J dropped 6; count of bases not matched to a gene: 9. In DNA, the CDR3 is TGTGCCAGCAGAATCACGCTAGCGGGAGGCGCCGGGGAGCTGTTTTTT. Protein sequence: CASRITLAGGAGELFF.